One and the same sample provided the 9 T cell receptor beta chains below, sequenced in a study of blood T cell repertoires in COVID-19. Sequencing was performed with immunoSEQ multiplex PCR; in TCRdb, only in-frame clones are kept and a portion is missing. The sample holds approximately 47,000 clones, more than 75% seen once. The sequenced material came from peripheral blood. These receptors all come from a woman aged 55-70 years with acute or convalescent COVID-19.

J is TRBJ2-7 and V is TRBV4-1; a weak D match, TRBD2 (6 bases). This CDR3 region has 16 residues. Germline V gene data show CDR1 as MGHRA and CDR2 as YSYEKL. V lost 4 bases and J lost 0, with 16 bases in between. The chain's CDR3 is CASSPNTLALSYEQYF. The CDR3, as DNA: TGCGCCAGCAGCCCAAACACGCTAGCGCTCTCCTACGAGCAGTACTTC.

The chain carries TRBV24-1 and TRBJ2-5; TRBD2 aligns across 7 bases. The CDR3 contains 14 residues. The V segment lost 4 bases and the J segment 5 bases; nucleotides outside the gene matches: 6. Germline V lookup: CDR1 KGHDR, CDR2 SFDVKD. The CDR3 protein is CATSEPLGGETQYF. CDR3 DNA: TGTGCCACCAGTGAACCCCTGGGGGGGGAGACCCAGTACTTC.

This clone was seen only a few times. The V call is TRBV19, the J call TRBJ1-6, with a weak D call TRBD1 (5 bases). V dropped 3 bases and J dropped 7 bases, with 10 bases sitting between them. CDR1 and CDR2 from the germline V gene are LNHDA and SQIVND (reference sequence). CDR3 length: 14 amino acids. The CDR3 coding sequence is TGTGCCAGTAGTATTCAAGGGGCGAATTCACCCCTCCACTTT. This sequence encodes CASSIQGANSPLHF.

The chain combines TRBV20-1 with TRBJ1-6; no definite D call. The germline CDR1 and CDR2 sequences are DFQATT and SNEGSKA (reference sequence). V lost 3 bases, J lost 5 bases, and 8 bases lay in between. CDR3 length equals 13 residues. Written as DNA, the CDR3 is TGCAGTGCTAGTGGTACAGATAATTCACCCCTCCACTTT. Its protein is CSASGTDNSPLHF.

This clone turned up a few times. The chain employs TRBV3-1 (or the pseudogene TRBV3-2) and TRBJ2-7, with a weak D call TRBD1 (5 bases). The germline V and J ends were trimmed by 1 base and 6 bases, with 13 bases remaining between them. Germline values: CDR1 LGHDT, CDR2 YNNKEL (reference sequence). The CDR3 is 14 residues long. CDR3 region: CASSQAYDRGEQYF. In DNA form, the CDR3 reads TGTGCCAGCAGCCAAGCTTATGACAGAGGCGAGCAGTACTTC.

CDR3: CASSGRDARMSTSPLHF. In nucleotides, the CDR3 is TGTGCCAGCAGTGGGCGGGACGCCCGAATGTCGACTTCACCCCTCCACTTT. This rearrangement joins TRBV6-1 to TRBJ1-6, with a weak D call TRBD1 (5 bases). CDR1 is MNHNS and CDR2 is SASEGT in the germline V gene. V lost 4 bases to trimming and J lost 9 bases, with 22 bases between them. The CDR3 covers 17 residues.

The chain combines TRBV28 with TRBJ1-2; tentatively, D is TRBD1 (6 bases). The germline CDR1 and CDR2 sequences are MDHEN and SYDVKM. The CDR3 totals 15 residues. Trimming pared 6 bases from V and 8 bases from J, leaving 22 bases between. The CDR3 DNA reads as TGTGCCAGCAGCATGGGGGACATCTCCCGACGGGGCTACACCTTC. This gives the protein CASSMGDISRRGYTF.

The chain is built from TRBV7-2 and TRBJ2-1; TRBD2 matches 9 bases. J was trimmed by 6 bases and V by 5 bases; bases with no gene match: 14. The CDR3 sequence is 17 residues long. In germline, CDR1 is SGHTA, CDR2 FQGNSA. The CDR3 nucleotides read TGTGCCAGCAGCACCCGAGCGGGACTAGCCTCAGGCAATGAGCAGTTCTTC. This gives the protein CASSTRAGLASGNEQFF.

This clone was seen just once. This chain joins TRBV3-1 (or the pseudogene TRBV3-2) and TRBJ1-6; 10 positions agree with TRBD1. After removal of 8 bases from V and 7 bases from J, the junction contained 11 bases not matched to a gene. This CDR3 has 16 residues. The germline CDR1 and CDR2 sequences are LGHDT and YNNKEL (reference sequence). CDR3 nucleotides: TGTGCCAGCGTAGGGCGGGACAGGGGAAGAAATTCACCCCTCCACTTT. Translation: CASVGRDRGRNSPLHF.